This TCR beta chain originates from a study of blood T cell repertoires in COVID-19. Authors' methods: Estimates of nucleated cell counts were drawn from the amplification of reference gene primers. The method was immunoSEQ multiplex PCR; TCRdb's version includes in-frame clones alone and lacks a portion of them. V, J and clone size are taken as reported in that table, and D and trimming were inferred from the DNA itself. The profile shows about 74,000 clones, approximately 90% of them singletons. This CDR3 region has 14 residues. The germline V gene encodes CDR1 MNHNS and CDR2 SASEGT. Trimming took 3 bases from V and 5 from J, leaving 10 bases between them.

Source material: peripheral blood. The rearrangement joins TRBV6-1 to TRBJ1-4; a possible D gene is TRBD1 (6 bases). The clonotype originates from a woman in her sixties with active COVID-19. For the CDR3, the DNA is TGTGCCAGCAGTGATAGAACAGGGAATGAAAAACTGTTTTTT. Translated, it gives CASSDRTGNEKLFF.